The 9 T cell receptor beta chains given below trace back to one sample, sequenced in a study of T cell repertoires in cytomegalovirus infection. Antigens of these TCRs are unknown. TCRdb reanalysed the reads using MiXCR and keeps one entry per CDR3 protein. The sample lists roughly 730,000 distinct CDR3 sequences, around 35% occurring once. Source: cultured PBMCs, taken from culture after CMV antigen stimulation. These receptors came from a human donor in good health (CMV status not recorded). Some clones in this sample may be carry-over from other donors' samples.

This clonotype turned up a few times. The chain combines TRBV6-5 with TRBJ2-7, with D perhaps assigned TRBD1 or TRBD2 (6 bases each). The CDR3 spans 18 residues. Germline V gene data show CDR1 as MNHEY and CDR2 as SVGAGI. V shed 0 bases and J shed 3 bases, with 21 bases lying between them. In DNA form, the CDR3 reads TGTGCCAGCAGTTACTCGAGCCCCATGGGGGGCGGTTACTACGAGCAGTACTTC. Its protein product is CASSYSSPMGGGYYEQYF.

This clonotype came up a few times. V usage is TRBV7-7 and J usage is TRBJ2-2; D is possibly TRBD2 (5 bases). V was trimmed by 1 base and J by 5 bases, leaving 8 bases between them. Germline CDR1 SSHAT, CDR2 FNYEAQ (reference sequence). CDR3 length equals 14 residues. This CDR3 reads CASSLEAVTGELFF. In DNA form, the CDR3 reads TGTGCCAGCAGCTTAGAAGCGGTTACCGGGGAGCTGTTTTTT.

The chain is built from TRBV19 and TRBJ2-2; D is uncertain. The CDR3 has 11 residues. Deletions cut 4 bases from V and 8 bases from J, with 5 bases between. Germline V gene sequence: CDR1 LNHDA, CDR2 SQIVND (reference sequence). CDR3 in DNA: TGTGCCAGTAGTAGTTTGGGGGAGCTGTTTTTT. It encodes CASSSLGELFF.

This clonotype has a count of ten or more. The chain links TRBV7-2 to TRBJ1-1, with 7 bases that match TRBD1. The junction had 11 bases not matched to a gene; V was cut back by 0 bases and J by 10 bases. The CDR3 is made up of 15 amino acids. Germline V gene lookup returns CDR1 SGHTA and CDR2 FQGNSA. For the CDR3, the DNA is TGTGCCAGCAGCTTAGCCTTAGGACAGGTTAATCTAGCTTTCTTT. It codes for CASSLALGQVNLAFF.

This chain links TRBV18 with TRBJ1-1, with a tentative D call TRBD1 (6 bases). Germline CDR1 KGHSH, CDR2 LQKENI. The CDR3 runs 15 residues. V lost 2 bases, J lost 1 base, and 11 bases lay in between. This chain's CDR3 is CASSPMVDRNTEAFF. The CDR3 DNA reads as TGTGCCAGCTCACCAATGGTGGACAGGAACACTGAAGCTTTCTTT. Variable domain in full (rest from reference TRBV18 and TRBJ1-1): NAGVMQNPRHLVRRRGQEARLRCSPMKGHSHVYWYRQLPEEGLKFMVYLQKENIIDESGMPKERFSAEFPKEGPSILRIQQVVRGDSAAYFCASSPMVDRNTEAFFGQGTRLTVV.

This rearrangement joins TRBV7-2 to TRBJ2-2; 12 bases line up with TRBD2. The CDR3 totals 20 residues. Unmatched junction bases numbered 16, after V lost 5 bases and J lost 3 bases. Germline CDR1 reads SGHTA; CDR2 reads FQGNSA. The CDR3 sequence is CASSKIPGLAGSGYTGELFF. CDR3 in DNA: TGTGCCAGCAGCAAGATTCCGGGACTAGCGGGCAGTGGGTACACCGGGGAGCTGTTTTTT.

V usage is TRBV27 and J usage is TRBJ2-1, with D maybe TRBD2 (5 bases). In germline, CDR1 is MNHEY, CDR2 SMNVEV (reference sequence). The ends were cut back, 8 bases at V and 8 bases at J, with 19 bases in the middle. The CDR3 is made up of 14 amino acids. The CDR3 DNA reads as TGTGCCAGCGCTTGGACTGCCCAGAGGGATGAGCAGTTCTTC. It encodes CASAWTAQRDEQFF.

This clonotype came up a few times. The chain is built from TRBV7-2 and TRBJ1-6; 8 bases line up with TRBD1. The CDR3 loop spans 14 amino acids. V dropped 3 bases and J dropped 8; count of bases not matched to a gene: 3. Looked up from germline, CDR1 is SGHTA and CDR2 is FQGNSA. CDR3 coding DNA: TGTGCCAGCAGCTTTTTACAGGGGGATTCACCCCTCCACTTT. Protein: CASSFLQGDSPLHF.

Ten or more counts support this clonotype. The chain carries TRBV15 and TRBJ2-1; TRBD2 matches at 7 bases. This CDR3 has 13 residues. The ends lost 3 bases at V and 10 bases at J; junction bases unmatched: 6. Germline CDR1 is LNHNV and CDR2 is YYDKDF (reference sequence). The CDR3 region has the DNA TGTGCCACCAGCAGCGTCGCGGGAGAGGAGCAGTTCTTC. It translates to CATSSVAGEEQFF.